The sequence of this TCR beta chain was determined in a study of cytomegalovirus exposure and HLA in healthy donors. General study findings and limits: Accurate prediction of most subjects' HLA-A and HLA-B alleles from TCR beta sequences was reported.

The PCR ran on 60 Vbeta and 13 Jbeta primers. Produced via immunoSEQ multiplex PCR; TCRdb's table is partial and in-frame only. The repertoire holds under 150,000 clones, more than 75% seen once, with about 6.6% in the top ten. The germline gives CDR1 MGHRA, CDR2 YSYEKL. The CDR3 consists of 15 residues. Comment on this clone: Antigen: not known.

This receptor was identified in a woman between 40 and 50 years old in good health and CMV-seropositive. The sample was PBMCs. This chain connects TRBV4-1 to TRBJ2-5, with no clear D. TRBJ2-7 explains the end of the DNA better; the J call may be wrong. CDR3: CASSPLGRRDYEQYF. CDR3 sequence (DNA): TGCGCCAGCAGCCCGTTGGGCAGACGAGACTACGAGCAGTACTTC.